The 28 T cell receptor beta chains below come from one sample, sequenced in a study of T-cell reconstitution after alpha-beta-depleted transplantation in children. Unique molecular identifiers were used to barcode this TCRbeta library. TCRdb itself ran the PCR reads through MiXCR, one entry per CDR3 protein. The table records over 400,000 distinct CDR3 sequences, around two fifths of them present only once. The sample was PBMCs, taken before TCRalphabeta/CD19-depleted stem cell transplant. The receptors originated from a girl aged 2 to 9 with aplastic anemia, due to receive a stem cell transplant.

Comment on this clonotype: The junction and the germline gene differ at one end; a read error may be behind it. CDR3 loop: CASSFTWSPAQNIQYF. In DNA, the CDR3 is TGTGCCAGCAGTTTTACGTGGTCTCCAGCCCAAAACATTCAGTACTTC. V gene TRBV28 combines with J gene TRBJ2-4, with D unresolved. The CDR3 is 16 residues long. The germline V gene has CDR1 MDHEN and CDR2 SYDVKM.

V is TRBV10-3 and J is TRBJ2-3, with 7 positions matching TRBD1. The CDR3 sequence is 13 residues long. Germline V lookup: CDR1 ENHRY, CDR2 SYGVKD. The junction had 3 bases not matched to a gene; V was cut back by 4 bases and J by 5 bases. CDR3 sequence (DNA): TGTGCCATCAGTGGACAGGGTGGAGATACGCAGTATTTT. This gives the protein CAISGQGGDTQYF.

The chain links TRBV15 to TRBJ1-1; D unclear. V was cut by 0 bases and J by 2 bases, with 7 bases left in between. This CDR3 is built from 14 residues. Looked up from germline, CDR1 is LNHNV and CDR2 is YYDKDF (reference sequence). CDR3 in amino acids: CATSREWGNTEAFF. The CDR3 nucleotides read TGTGCCACCAGCAGAGAATGGGGTAACACTGAAGCTTTCTTT.

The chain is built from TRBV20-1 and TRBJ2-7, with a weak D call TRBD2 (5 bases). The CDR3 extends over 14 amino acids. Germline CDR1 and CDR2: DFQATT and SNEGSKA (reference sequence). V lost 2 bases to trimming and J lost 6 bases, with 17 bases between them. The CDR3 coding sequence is TGCAGTGCTAGATCCGAGGGCCCATACTCCGAGCAGTACTTC. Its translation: CSARSEGPYSEQYF.

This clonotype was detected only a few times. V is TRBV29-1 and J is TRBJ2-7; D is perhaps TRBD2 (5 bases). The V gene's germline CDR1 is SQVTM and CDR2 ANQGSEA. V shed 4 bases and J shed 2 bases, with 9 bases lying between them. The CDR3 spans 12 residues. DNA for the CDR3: TGCAGCGTTGGGGAGATAACCTACGAGCAGTACTTC. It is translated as CSVGEITYEQYF.

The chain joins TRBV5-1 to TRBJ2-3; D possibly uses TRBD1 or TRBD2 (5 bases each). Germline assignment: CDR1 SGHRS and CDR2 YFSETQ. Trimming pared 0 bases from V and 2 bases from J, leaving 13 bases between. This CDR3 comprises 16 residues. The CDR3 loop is CASSLGQGGTTDTQYF. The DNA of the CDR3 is TGCGCCAGCAGCTTGGGTCAGGGTGGGACCACAGATACGCAGTATTTT. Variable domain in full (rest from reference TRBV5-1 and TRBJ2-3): KAGVTQTPRYLIKTRGQQVTLSCSPISGHRSVSWYQQTPGQGLQFLFEYFSETQRNKGNFPGRFSGRQFSNSRSEMNVSTLELGDSALYLCASSLGQGGTTDTQYFGPGTRLTVL.

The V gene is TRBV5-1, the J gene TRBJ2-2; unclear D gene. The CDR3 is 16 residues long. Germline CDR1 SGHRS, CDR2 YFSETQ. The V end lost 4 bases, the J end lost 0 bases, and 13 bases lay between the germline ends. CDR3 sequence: CASSLGPQPNTGELFF. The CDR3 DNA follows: TGCGCCAGCAGCCTCGGGCCCCAGCCGAACACCGGGGAGCTGTTTTTT.

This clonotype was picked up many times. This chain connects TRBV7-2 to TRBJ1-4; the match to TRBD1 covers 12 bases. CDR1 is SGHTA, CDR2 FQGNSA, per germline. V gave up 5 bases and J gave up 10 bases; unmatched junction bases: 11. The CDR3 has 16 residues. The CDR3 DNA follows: TGTGCCAGCAGCCCGATCCTGGGGACAGGGGGCGGAAAACTGTTTTTT. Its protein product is CASSPILGTGGGKLFF.

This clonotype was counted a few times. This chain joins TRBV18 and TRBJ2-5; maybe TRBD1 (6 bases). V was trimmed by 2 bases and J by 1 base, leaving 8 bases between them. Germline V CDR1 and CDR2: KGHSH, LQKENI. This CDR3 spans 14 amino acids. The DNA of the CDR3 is TGTGCCAGCTCACCAACAGGGCCCCAAGAGACCCAGTACTTC. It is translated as CASSPTGPQETQYF.

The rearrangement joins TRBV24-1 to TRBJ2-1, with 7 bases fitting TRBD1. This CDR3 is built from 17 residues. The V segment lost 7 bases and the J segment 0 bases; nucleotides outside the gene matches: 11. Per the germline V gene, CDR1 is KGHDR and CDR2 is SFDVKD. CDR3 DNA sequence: TGTGCCACCAGCGTGGGCTTGACAGGGAGCTCCTACAATGAGCAGTTCTTC. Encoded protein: CATSVGLTGSSYNEQFF.

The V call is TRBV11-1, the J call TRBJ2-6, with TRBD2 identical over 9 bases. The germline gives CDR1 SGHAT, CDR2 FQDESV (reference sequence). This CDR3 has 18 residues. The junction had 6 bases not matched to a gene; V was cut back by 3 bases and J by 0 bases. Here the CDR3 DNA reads TGTGCCAGCAGCTTTTTGGCTAGCGGGGACTCTGGGGCCAACGTCCTGACTTTC. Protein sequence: CASSFLASGDSGANVLTF.

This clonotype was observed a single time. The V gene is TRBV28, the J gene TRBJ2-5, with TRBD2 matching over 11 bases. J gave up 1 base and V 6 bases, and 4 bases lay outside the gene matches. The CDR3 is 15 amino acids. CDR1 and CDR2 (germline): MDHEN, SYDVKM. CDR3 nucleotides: TGTGCCAGCAGGTCTAGCGGGGGGTTCCAAGAGACCCAGTACTTC. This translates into CASRSSGGFQETQYF.

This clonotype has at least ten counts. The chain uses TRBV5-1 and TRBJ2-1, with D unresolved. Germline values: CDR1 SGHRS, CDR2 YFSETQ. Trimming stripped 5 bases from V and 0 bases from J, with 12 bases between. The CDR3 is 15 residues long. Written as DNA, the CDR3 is TGCGCCAGCAGTCCTAGAACCTCCTCCTACAATGAGCAGTTCTTC. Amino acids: CASSPRTSSYNEQFF.

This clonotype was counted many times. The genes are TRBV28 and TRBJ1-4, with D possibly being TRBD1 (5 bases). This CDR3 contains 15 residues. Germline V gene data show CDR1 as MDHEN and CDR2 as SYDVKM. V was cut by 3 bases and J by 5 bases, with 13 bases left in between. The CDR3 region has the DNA TGTGCCAGCAGTTTCGTCGGGGCCCAAAATGAAAAACTGTTTTTT. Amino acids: CASSFVGAQNEKLFF.

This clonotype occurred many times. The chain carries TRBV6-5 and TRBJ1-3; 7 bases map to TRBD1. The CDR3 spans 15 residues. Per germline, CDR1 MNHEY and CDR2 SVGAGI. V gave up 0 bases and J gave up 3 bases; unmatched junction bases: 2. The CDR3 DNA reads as TGTGCCAGCAGTTACTCGACAGGGATTGGAAACACCATATATTTT. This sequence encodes CASSYSTGIGNTIYF.

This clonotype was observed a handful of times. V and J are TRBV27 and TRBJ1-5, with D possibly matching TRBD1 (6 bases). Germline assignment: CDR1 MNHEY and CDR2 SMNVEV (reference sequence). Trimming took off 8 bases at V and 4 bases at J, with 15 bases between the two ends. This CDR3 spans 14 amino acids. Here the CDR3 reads CASSVQGLNQPQHF. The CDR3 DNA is TGTGCCAGCTCGGTTCAGGGGTTAAATCAGCCCCAGCATTTT.

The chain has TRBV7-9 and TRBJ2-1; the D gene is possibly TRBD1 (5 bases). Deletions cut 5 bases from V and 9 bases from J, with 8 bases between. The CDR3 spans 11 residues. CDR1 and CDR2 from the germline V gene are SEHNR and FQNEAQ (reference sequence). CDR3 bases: TGTGCCAGCAGCGCAGGGTTTGAGCAGTTCTTC. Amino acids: CASSAGFEQFF.

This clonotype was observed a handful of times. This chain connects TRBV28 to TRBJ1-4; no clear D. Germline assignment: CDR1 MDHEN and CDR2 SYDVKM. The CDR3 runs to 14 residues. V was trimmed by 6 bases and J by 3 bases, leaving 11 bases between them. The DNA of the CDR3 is TGTGCCAGCAGGCTTAGGAGAGCTAATGAAAAACTGTTTTTT. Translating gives CASRLRRANEKLFF.

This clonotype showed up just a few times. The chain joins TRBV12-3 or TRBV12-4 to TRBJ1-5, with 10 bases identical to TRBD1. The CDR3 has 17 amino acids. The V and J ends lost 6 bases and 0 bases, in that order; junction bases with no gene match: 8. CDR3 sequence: CASSRGQGTYSNQPQHF. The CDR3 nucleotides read TGTGCCAGCAGCCGGGGACAGGGGACTTATAGCAATCAGCCCCAGCATTTT.

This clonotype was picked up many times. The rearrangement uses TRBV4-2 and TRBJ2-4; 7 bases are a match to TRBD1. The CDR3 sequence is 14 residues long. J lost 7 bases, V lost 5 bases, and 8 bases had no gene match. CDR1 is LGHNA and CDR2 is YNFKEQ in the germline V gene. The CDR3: CASSSARGSNIQYF. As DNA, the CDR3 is TGTGCCAGCAGCAGCGCCAGGGGGTCGAACATTCAGTACTTC.

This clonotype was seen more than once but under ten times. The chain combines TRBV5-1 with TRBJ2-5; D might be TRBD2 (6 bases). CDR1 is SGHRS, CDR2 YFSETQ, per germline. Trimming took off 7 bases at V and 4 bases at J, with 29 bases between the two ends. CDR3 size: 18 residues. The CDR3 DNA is TGCGCCAGCCGCCACCGAACCGGGGGAGGAAGGGTTCTAGAGACCCAGTACTTC. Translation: CASRHRTGGGRVLETQYF.

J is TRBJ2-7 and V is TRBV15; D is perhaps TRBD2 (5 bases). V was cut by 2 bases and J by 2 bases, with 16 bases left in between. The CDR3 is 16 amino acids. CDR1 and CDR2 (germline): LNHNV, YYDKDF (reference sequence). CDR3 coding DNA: TGTGCCACCAGCAGAATATTGGGAGACGGACCCTACGAGCAGTACTTC. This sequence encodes CATSRILGDGPYEQYF.

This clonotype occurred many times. The CDR3 protein is CASSSNPGGELFF. The CDR3 DNA reads as TGTGCCAGCAGCTCAAACCCCGGCGGGGAGCTGTTTTTT. This sequence joins TRBV7-2 and TRBJ2-2; D not certain. CDR1 is SGHTA and CDR2 is FQGNSA in the germline V gene. The CDR3 is 13 residues long. The V end lost 4 bases, the J end lost 7 bases, and 10 bases lay between the germline ends. The variable domain in full, completed from reference TRBV7-2 and TRBJ2-2, reads GAGVSQSPSNKVTEKGKDVELRCDPISGHTALYWYRQSLGQGLEFLIYFQGNSAPDKSGLPSDRFSAERTGGSVSTLTIQRTQQEDSAVYLCASSSNPGGELFFGEGSRLTVL.

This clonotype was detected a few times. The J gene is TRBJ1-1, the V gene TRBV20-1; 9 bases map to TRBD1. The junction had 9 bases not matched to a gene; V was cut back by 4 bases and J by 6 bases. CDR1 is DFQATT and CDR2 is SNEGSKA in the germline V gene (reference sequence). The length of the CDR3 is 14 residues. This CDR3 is CSAIGGTGMAEAFF. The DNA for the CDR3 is TGCAGTGCTATTGGCGGGACAGGGATGGCTGAAGCTTTCTTT.

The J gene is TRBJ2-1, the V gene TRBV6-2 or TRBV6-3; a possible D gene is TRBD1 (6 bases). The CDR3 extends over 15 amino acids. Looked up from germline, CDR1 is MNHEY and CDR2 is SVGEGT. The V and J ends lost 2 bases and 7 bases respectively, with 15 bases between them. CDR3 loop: CASSYDRSPLNEQFF. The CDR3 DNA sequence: TGTGCCAGCAGTTACGACAGGAGCCCCTTGAATGAGCAGTTCTTC.

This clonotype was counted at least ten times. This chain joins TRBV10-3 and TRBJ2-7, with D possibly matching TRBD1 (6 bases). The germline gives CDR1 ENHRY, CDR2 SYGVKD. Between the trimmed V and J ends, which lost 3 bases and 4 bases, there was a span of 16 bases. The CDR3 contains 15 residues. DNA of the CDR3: TGTGCCATCAGTGATAGGGGACATCCTCCTTACGAGCAGTACTTC. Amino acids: CAISDRGHPPYEQYF.

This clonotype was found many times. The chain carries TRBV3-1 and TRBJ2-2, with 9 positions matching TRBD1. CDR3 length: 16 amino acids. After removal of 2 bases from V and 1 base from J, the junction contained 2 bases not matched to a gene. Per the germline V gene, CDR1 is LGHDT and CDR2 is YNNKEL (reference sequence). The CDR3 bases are TGTGCCAGCAGCCAAAACAGGGGGCTGAACACCGGGGAGCTGTTTTTT. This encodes CASSQNRGLNTGELFF. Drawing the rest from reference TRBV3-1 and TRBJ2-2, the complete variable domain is DTAVSQTPKYLVTQMGNDKSIKCEQNLGHDTMYWYKQDSKKFLKIMFSYNNKELIINETVPNRFSPKSPDKAHLNLHINSLELGDSAVYFCASSQNRGLNTGELFFGEGSRLTVL.

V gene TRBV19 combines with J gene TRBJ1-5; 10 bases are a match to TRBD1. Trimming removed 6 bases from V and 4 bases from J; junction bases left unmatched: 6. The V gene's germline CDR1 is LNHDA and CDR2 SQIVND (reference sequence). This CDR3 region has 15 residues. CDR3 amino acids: CASRRGTGVNQPQHF. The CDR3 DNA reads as TGTGCCAGTAGGCGCGGGACAGGGGTGAATCAGCCCCAGCATTTT.